The clone carrying this T cell receptor (beta chain) was seen once. The record originates from a study of cytomegalovirus exposure and HLA in healthy donors. In germline, CDR1 is SGHRS, CDR2 YFSETQ. V lost 1 base to trimming and J lost 1 base, with 14 bases between them. The CDR3 is 16 residues long. PCR amplification relied on 60 Vbeta primers (plus 13 Jbeta primers). TCRdb keeps only in-frame clones here, not all; method: immunoSEQ multiplex PCR. The sample carries 180,000 or so clones, roughly 10% recorded once. This clonotype was obtained from a woman in her twenties or thirties in good health and CMV-seropositive. Sequencing was carried out using PBMCs. The genes are TRBV5-1 and TRBJ2-5; D is ambiguous. CDR3 DNA sequence: TGCGCCAGCAGCTTGAAAGTTAGCCCACCCCAAGAGACCCAGTACTTC. Protein product: CASSLKVSPPQETQYF.